This TCR beta chain was retrieved from a study of long-term antiretroviral therapy in people with HIV. This clone was counted only a few times. Its target is unknown. Study-wide findings and caveats: Clonal expansions arising prior to ART prevailed in the repertoire at every time point.

A v3.0 immunoSEQ assay was performed at survey level. Using immunoSEQ multiplex PCR, the repertoire was profiled, and TCRdb retains in-frame clones only, with some absent. The data contain some 18,000 clones, more than 65% of them seen just once; the ten biggest clones take up around an eighth. Trimming pared 0 bases from V and 1 base from J, leaving 6 bases between. The CDR3 contains 14 residues. The germline V gene has CDR1 SGDLS and CDR2 YYNGEE. Sequenced material: unsorted PBMCs, taken 0.5 years before starting antiretroviral therapy. This clonotype was sampled from a woman between 50 and 59 years old with HIV. The chain is built from TRBV9 and TRBJ2-3; no definite D call. Here the CDR3 DNA reads TGTGCCAGCAGCGTAGGGGCAGGCACAGATACGCAGTATTTT. Encoded protein: CASSVGAGTDTQYF. The complete variable domain, with remaining parts taken from reference TRBV9 and TRBJ2-3, reads DSGVTQTPKHLITATGQRVTLRCSPRSGDLSVYWYQQSLDQGLQFLIQYYNGEERAKGNILERFSAQQFPDLHSELNLSSLELGDSALYFCASSVGAGTDTQYFGPGTRLTVL.